This record looks at one T cell receptor beta chain sequence and its context. This specimen comes from a study of shared clonotypes between healthy human individuals. TCRdb keeps only in-frame clones here, not all; method: immunoSEQ multiplex PCR. The sample includes hundreds of thousands of clones, around 77% of them seen just once. Germline loops: CDR1 MDHEN, CDR2 SYDVKM. The V end was cut by 6 bases, the J end by 2 bases, with 14 bases between. The CDR3 consists of 14 residues. The chain is built from TRBV28 and TRBJ2-7; perhaps TRBD1 as D (6 bases). Sample: PBMCs. This sequence originates from a woman between 35 and 50 years old in good health. Some clones in this sample may be carry-over from other donors' samples. CDR3 DNA: TGTGCCAGCAGCCCAGGTGGGGGCACCTACGAGCAGTACTTC. Amino acid sequence: CASSPGGGTYEQYF.